Below are 31 T cell receptor beta chains sequenced from a single sample in a study of CD8+ T cells in alopecia areata (dated by TCRdb to the late 2010s). The library was obtained by the immunoSEQ multiplex PCR assay. RNA was extracted from all samples and reverse transcribed into cDNA, which served as template for TCR sequencing. In its TCRdb copy, this immuneACCESS table keeps in-frame sequences only and misses some clones. Where compared with another copy, unresolved V genes explain less than half of these, and the others have no known cause. Recorded for this sample are 100,000 to 130,000 clones; approximately 59% of them occurred a single time. Less than 25% of the sample belongs to the ten largest clones. Sequencing was done on a sample of CD8+ T cells sorted from blood. All receptors derive from a human donor in good health.

The chain is built from TRBV19 and TRBJ2-1, with TRBD2 as a possible D gene (5 bases). Per germline, CDR1 LNHDA and CDR2 SQIVND (reference sequence). The CDR3 covers 13 residues. V was cut by 7 bases and J by 9 bases, with 16 bases left in between. The chain's CDR3 is CASNPGTGVEQFF. The CDR3 region has the DNA TGTGCCAGTAACCCCGGCACCGGGGTTGAGCAGTTCTTC.

The genes are TRBV7-2 and TRBJ2-5; TRBD2 matches at 16 bases. Looked up from germline, CDR1 is SGHTA and CDR2 is FQGNSA. V shed 10 bases, J shed 1 base, and the junction held 12 bases outside the gene matches. This CDR3 is 18 amino acids long. This CDR3 reads CATLLGTSGGALQETQYF. The CDR3 DNA reads as TGTGCCACCCTCCTAGGGACTAGCGGGGGGGCCCTCCAAGAGACCCAGTACTTC. Filled out from reference TRBV7-2 and TRBJ2-5, the complete variable domain reads GAGVSQSPSNKVTEKGKDVELRCDPISGHTALYWYRQSLGQGLEFLIYFQGNSAPDKSGLPSDRFSAERTGGSVSTLTIQRTQQEDSAVYLCATLLGTSGGALQETQYFGPGTRLLVL.

The chain recombines TRBV18 with TRBJ1-1, with D possibly TRBD1 on 6 matching bases. Germline V gene data show CDR1 as KGHSH and CDR2 as LQKENI. The CDR3 length is 13 residues. Trimming took 3 bases from V and 10 from J, leaving 15 bases between them. The CDR3 DNA is TGTGCCAGCTCACCCGGGGACATTGGGCTAGCTTTCTTT. This translates into CASSPGDIGLAFF.

V usage is TRBV7-6 and J usage is TRBJ1-2, with no clear D. Germline assignment: CDR1 SGHVS and CDR2 FNYEAQ. Trimming stripped 5 bases from V and 8 bases from J, with 18 bases between. The CDR3 totals 14 residues. The CDR3 loop reads CASSVYRVLWGYTF. The CDR3 DNA reads TGTGCCAGCAGCGTTTATAGGGTGTTATGGGGCTACACCTTC.

The J gene is TRBJ1-1, the V gene TRBV29-1; 8 bases match TRBD1. The V gene end was trimmed by 4 bases and the J gene end by 8 bases; junction bases not matched to a gene: 0. The CDR3 runs to 10 residues. CDR1 is SQVTM and CDR2 is ANQGSEA in the germline V gene. Written as DNA, the CDR3 is TGCAGCGTTGGGACAGGGGAAGCTTTCTTT. It specifies CSVGTGEAFF.

This clone occurred a few times. The CDR3 loop reads CASSLLDYGYTF. The CDR3 nucleotides are TGTGCCAGCAGCTTACTAGACTATGGCTACACCTTC. The chain employs TRBV7-9 and TRBJ1-2; D is unresolved. Trimming left V 2 bases short and J 3 bases short, with 4 bases between. The germline V gene has CDR1 SEHNR and CDR2 FQNEAQ (reference sequence). CDR3 size: 12 residues.

The V call is TRBV27, the J call TRBJ1-1; D call uncertain. The germline V and J ends were trimmed by 6 bases and 0 bases, with 11 bases remaining between them. CDR3 length: 14 residues. Germline V gene sequence: CDR1 MNHEY, CDR2 SMNVEV (reference sequence). The CDR3 sequence: CASSVIGVNTEAFF. The CDR3 coding sequence is TGTGCCAGCAGCGTAATCGGGGTGAACACTGAAGCTTTCTTT.

This clone was found once. As DNA, the CDR3 is TGTGCCAGCAGTAACATACCGGGACAGGGAGGGGAAGAGACCCAGTACTTC. Translation gives CASSNIPGQGGEETQYF. This chain joins TRBV7-2 and TRBJ2-5; 9 positions match TRBD1. V shed 6 bases and J 3 bases; nucleotides not matched to a gene: 14. The V gene's germline CDR1 is SGHTA and CDR2 FQGNSA. The CDR3 runs 17 residues. Filled out from reference TRBV7-2 and TRBJ2-5, the complete variable domain reads GAGVSQSPSNKVTEKGKDVELRCDPISGHTALYWYRQSLGQGLEFLIYFQGNSAPDKSGLPSDRFSAERTGGSVSTLTIQRTQQEDSAVYLCASSNIPGQGGEETQYFGPGTRLLVL.

V is TRBV5-1 and J is TRBJ2-2; 7 bases align to TRBD1. V trimming: 2 bases; J trimming: 3 bases; junction bases outside the gene matches: 4. Per the germline V gene, CDR1 is SGHRS and CDR2 is YFSETQ. CDR3 length equals 15 residues. CDR3 sequence reads: CASSFAQGHTGELFF. In DNA, the CDR3 is TGCGCCAGCAGCTTCGCACAGGGGCACACCGGGGAGCTGTTTTTT. Full variable domain (outside the CDR3, taken from reference TRBV5-1 and TRBJ2-2): KAGVTQTPRYLIKTRGQQVTLSCSPISGHRSVSWYQQTPGQGLQFLFEYFSETQRNKGNFPGRFSGRQFSNSRSEMNVSTLELGDSALYLCASSFAQGHTGELFFGEGSRLTVL.

This chain connects TRBV10-2 to TRBJ1-5; 10 nucleotides align to TRBD1. CDR1 is WSHSY, CDR2 SAAADI, per germline. CDR3 length equals 13 residues. The junction had 4 bases not matched to a gene; V was cut back by 8 bases and J by 6 bases. The CDR3 DNA follows: TGCGCCAGCGGGGGACAGGGGCCTCAGCCCCAGCATTTT. Residues: CASGGQGPQPQHF.

The table lists this clone with a few counts. J is TRBJ2-5 and V is TRBV27; maybe TRBD1 (5 bases). The J call may be incorrect, as the DNA end agrees better with TRBJ2-7. Per germline, CDR1 MNHEY and CDR2 SMNVEV (reference sequence). The CDR3 consists of 14 residues. The CDR3 sequence is CASSLDSLLSEQYF. The CDR3, as DNA: TGTGCCAGCAGTTTAGACAGTCTATTGAGCGAGCAGTACTTC.

The chain carries TRBV5-1 and TRBJ1-2, with 7 bases matching TRBD1. The length of the CDR3 is 15 residues. V dropped 3 bases and J dropped 6; count of bases not matched to a gene: 11. Germline V gene sequence: CDR1 SGHRS, CDR2 YFSETQ. The CDR3 DNA reads TGCGCCAGCAGCTGGGTAGGACAGGACCGGGATGGCTACACCTTC. This gives the protein CASSWVGQDRDGYTF.

The count of this clone is one. The genes are TRBV7-8 and TRBJ1-1, with TRBD1 as a possible D gene (5 bases). The germline V and J ends were trimmed by 1 base and 0 bases, with 12 bases remaining between them. The V gene's germline CDR1 is SGHVS and CDR2 FQNEAQ. The CDR3 sequence is 16 residues long. This CDR3 reads CASSLDEGRVNTEAFF. The CDR3 DNA reads as TGTGCCAGCAGCTTAGACGAAGGCAGGGTGAACACTGAAGCTTTCTTT.

The chain carries TRBV29-1 and TRBJ2-7; TRBD1 is a possible D gene (5 bases). Trimming left V 4 bases short and J 8 bases short, with 24 bases between. This CDR3 has 15 residues. Germline CDR1 and CDR2: SQVTM and ANQGSEA. The CDR3 reads CSVVAQASMSRKQYF. DNA of the CDR3: TGCAGCGTTGTCGCACAGGCGTCTATGTCCCGGAAGCAGTACTTC.

The chain links TRBV5-6 to TRBJ1-2; D unclear. The V gene's germline CDR1 is SGHDT and CDR2 YYEEEE. V lost 0 bases, J lost 11 bases, and 17 bases lay in between. The CDR3 totals 14 residues. CDR3 sequence: CASSLGWQPAGYTF. CDR3 DNA sequence: TGTGCCAGCAGCTTGGGTTGGCAGCCGGCGGGTTACACCTTC.

CDR3 loop: CAWVADFQFF. In DNA form, the CDR3 reads TGTGCCTGGGTAGCTGATTTCCAGTTCTTC. The chain joins TRBV30 to TRBJ2-1; no reliable D call. This CDR3 has 10 residues. Per germline, CDR1 GTSNPN and CDR2 SVGIG (reference sequence). V was trimmed by 5 bases and J by 13 bases, leaving 12 bases between them.

The CDR3 sequence is CASSHGTSGGPQGADTQYF. CDR3 nucleotides: TGTGCCAGCAGCCACGGAACTAGCGGGGGGCCTCAGGGTGCAGATACGCAGTATTTT. The genes are TRBV13 and TRBJ2-3; 12 bases fit TRBD2. With V trimmed by 5 bases and J by 4 bases, 16 bases remained unmatched. Germline CDR1 PRHDT, CDR2 FYEKMQ (reference sequence). This CDR3 is 19 amino acids long.

The V and J genes are TRBV15 and TRBJ2-7, with 11 bases aligning to TRBD1. Germline values: CDR1 LNHNV, CDR2 YYDKDF (reference sequence). The V and J ends lost 6 bases and 4 bases, in that order; junction bases with no gene match: 2. The CDR3 contains 13 residues. As DNA, the CDR3 is TGTGCCACCAGTAGGGACAGGGGGTACGAGCAGTACTTC. Translation: CATSRDRGYEQYF.

The V gene is TRBV5-4, the J gene TRBJ2-1; the D gene is possibly TRBD1 (6 bases). This CDR3 region has 15 residues. CDR1 SGHNT and CDR2 YYREEE come from the germline V gene (reference sequence). Trimming took 4 bases from V and 3 from J, leaving 14 bases between them. The CDR3, as DNA: TGTGCCAGCAGCCCCCGGGACACCGACTACAATGAGCAGTTCTTC. Amino acids: CASSPRDTDYNEQFF.

This sequence joins TRBV19 and TRBJ2-1, with D perhaps TRBD2 (5 bases). The CDR3 loop spans 16 amino acids. V was clipped by 0 bases and J by 4 bases, with 13 bases between them. Germline V gene data show CDR1 as LNHDA and CDR2 as SQIVND (reference sequence). CDR3 bases: TGTGCCAGTAGTATAGATCACGGGATTAGGTACAATGAGCAGTTCTTC. Translation: CASSIDHGIRYNEQFF.

Only a few counts were recorded for this clone. The CDR3 loop reads CASSQVGVSYGYTF. CDR3 DNA sequence: TGCGCCAGCAGCCAAGTGGGAGTCTCCTATGGCTACACCTTC. The rearrangement uses TRBV4-1 and TRBJ1-2; unclear D gene. The CDR3 is 14 amino acids. V was trimmed by 1 base and J by 4 bases, leaving 10 bases between them. The germline V gene has CDR1 MGHRA and CDR2 YSYEKL.

On this clone: The sample contains more than one DNA sequence encoding this CDR3. The CDR3 region has the DNA TGTGCCAGCAGCGTAGGTGGGGACTCCTACGAGCAGTACTTC. Encoded protein: CASSVGGDSYEQYF. V usage is TRBV9 and J usage is TRBJ2-7; D is unresolved. Germline lookup yields CDR1 SGDLS and CDR2 YYNGEE. V was cut by 0 bases and J by 0 bases, with 7 bases left in between. The CDR3 is made up of 14 amino acids.

The chain has TRBV19 and TRBJ1-5; TRBD1 agrees at 7 bases. Looked up from germline, CDR1 is LNHDA and CDR2 is SQIVND (reference sequence). The V segment lost 4 bases and the J segment 0 bases; nucleotides outside the gene matches: 9. The CDR3 covers 17 residues. In DNA, the CDR3 is TGTGCCAGTAGTACCCCTTACAGGGGAGATAGCAATCAGCCCCAGCATTTT. Amino acids: CASSTPYRGDSNQPQHF.

The chain employs TRBV5-6 and TRBJ1-1; the D is unclear. The CDR3 length is 14 residues. Trimming pared 4 bases from V and 6 bases from J, leaving 16 bases between. The germline V gene encodes CDR1 SGHDT and CDR2 YYEEEE. This CDR3 is CASSASILSAEAFF. DNA of the CDR3: TGTGCCAGCAGCGCGTCAATTCTGAGCGCTGAAGCTTTCTTT.

The chain is built from TRBV20-1 and TRBJ2-5; no reliable D call. Trimming pared 6 bases from V and 1 base from J, leaving 3 bases between. Looked up from germline, CDR1 is DFQATT and CDR2 is SNEGSKA (reference sequence). This CDR3 is built from 10 residues. CDR3 region: CSAPQETQYF. CDR3 DNA sequence: TGCAGTGCCCCCCAAGAGACCCAGTACTTC.

This chain connects TRBV4-2 to TRBJ2-7, with 9 bases that match TRBD2. CDR1 and CDR2 (germline): LGHNA, YNFKEQ. The CDR3 totals 17 residues. The J segment lost 3 bases and the V segment lost 0 bases, leaving 9 bases of the junction unmatched. The CDR3 is CASSQDLGQRGVYEQYF. DNA of the CDR3: TGTGCCAGCAGCCAAGATTTGGGACAGCGGGGGGTCTACGAGCAGTACTTC.

The rearrangement links TRBV4-1 to TRBJ2-7; D gene unclear. The CDR3 is made up of 20 amino acids. Germline CDR1 is MGHRA and CDR2 is YSYEKL. The germline V and J ends were trimmed by 1 base and 3 bases, with 28 bases remaining between them. The CDR3 sequence is CASSQVFQVPTAGPIYEQYF. CDR3 in DNA: TGCGCCAGCAGCCAAGTCTTCCAAGTACCAACGGCAGGACCTATCTACGAGCAGTACTTC.

The rearrangement links TRBV7-2 to TRBJ1-3; tentative D call: TRBD1 (5 bases). Germline assignment: CDR1 SGHTA and CDR2 FQGNSA. V lost 2 bases and J lost 1, with 15 bases in between. The CDR3 consists of 17 residues. The CDR3 sequence is CASSLLLGGSSGNTIYF. The CDR3 DNA follows: TGTGCCAGCAGCTTACTGCTGGGGGGAAGTTCTGGAAACACCATATATTTT.

This clone was seen more than once but under ten times. The chain links TRBV4-3 to TRBJ2-7; D not certain. Trimming cost V 0 bases and J 1 base, with 10 bases left between them. Germline values: CDR1 LGHNA, CDR2 YSLEER. The CDR3 spans 15 residues. CDR3 DNA sequence: TGCGCCAGCAGCCAAGATCGGAGTGAATCCTACGAGCAGTACTTC. As protein: CASSQDRSESYEQYF.

V gene TRBV30 combines with J gene TRBJ1-3; D not resolved. Germline CDR1 and CDR2: GTSNPN and SVGIG (reference sequence). Trimming removed 1 base from V and 0 bases from J, with 10 bases in between. There are 15 residues in the CDR3. CDR3 amino acids: CAWSDPNTSGNTIYF. DNA for the CDR3: TGTGCCTGGAGTGATCCCAATACCTCTGGAAACACCATATATTTT.

This clone has only a few counts. This sequence joins TRBV29-1 and TRBJ1-1; D is unclear. Trimming removed 6 bases at V and 0 bases at J, with 8 bases between. Germline V gene data show CDR1 as SQVTM and CDR2 as ANQGSEA. The length of the CDR3 is 12 residues. CDR3 residues: CSVSPMNTEAFF. CDR3 DNA sequence: TGCAGCGTGTCCCCCATGAACACTGAAGCTTTCTTT. Looking up the rest from reference TRBV29-1 and TRBJ1-1 gives the full variable domain: SAVISQKPSRDICQRGTSLTIQCQVDSQVTMMFWYRQQPGQSLTLIATANQGSEATYESGFVIDKFPISRPNLTFSTLTVSNMSPEDSSIYLCSVSPMNTEAFFGQGTRLTVV.